This paragraph covers one TCR beta chain sequence. What it binds is unknown. The data were taken from a study of T cell repertoires in cytomegalovirus infection. Study in general: Recently identified HLA-C-restricted CMV epitopes were among the peptides used. The public TCR beta signatures pointed to both CMV infection and matching HLA type.

General study findings and limits: Identification of carriers of CMV plus the relevant HLA was achieved through cumulative public TCR beta family frequency. What dominated the ex vivo response were HLA-C-restricted CMV-specific TCR beta clonotypes.

V lost 7 bases and J 2 bases, leaving 17 bases between the germline ends. The CDR3 runs 15 residues. The V gene's germline CDR1 is MNHNS and CDR2 SASEGT. TCRdb used MiXCR to reprocess the reads, holding one entry per CDR3 protein. The sample records approximately 340,000 distinct CDR3 sequences, under 35% being singletons. The source of this sequence is a human donor in good health (CMV status not recorded). Some clones in this sample may be carry-over from other donors' samples. V gene TRBV6-1 combines with J gene TRBJ1-2; TRBD1 might be the D (5 bases). Sequencing used cultured PBMCs, obtained from culture after CMV antigen stimulation. For the CDR3, the DNA is TGTGCCAGCAAGCCCAGCCCGGGGGAAAACTATGGCTACACCTTC. The encoded protein is CASKPSPGENYGYTF.